The rows below give T cell receptor beta chains drawn from one sample of a study of siplizumab effects on memory and regulatory T cells. Sequencing used immunoSEQ multiplex PCR; TCRdb keeps in-frame clones, though not all of them. The sample has more than 95,000 clones, roughly 94% seen once. The material sequenced was non-Treg CD4+ T cells sorted from blood. The origin of the receptors is a human donor in good health. Both conserved end residues are part of each CDR3.

TRBJ1-1 | TRBV5-1 | CASSLRVNTEAFF
TRBJ1-3 | TRBV30 | CAWSVLGLFSGNTIYF
TRBJ2-5 | TRBV4-2 | CASSQAGASGYKMQETQYF
TRBJ2-1 | TRBV5-5 | CASSSGQGSYNEQFF
TRBJ2-2 | TRBV7-8 | CASSLQQSNTEELFF
TRBJ2-3 | TRBV6-1 | CASSEVADTQYF
TRBJ2-5 | TRBV19 | CASSMRVAGGRGVETQYF
TRBJ1-5 | TRBV23-1 | CAPQGTGTNQPQHF
TRBJ2-1 | TRBV7-9 | CASSLDGGTYNEQFF
TRBJ2-2 | TRBV10-3 | CAISVRGTGELFF
TRBJ2-3 | TRBV7-4 | CASSSCPRVRLAGDTQYF
TRBJ1-1 | TRBV6-6 | CASRDTGGRTEAFF
TRBJ1-6 | TRBV27 | CASSSMPGQGSSYNSPLHF
TRBJ2-5 | TRBV6-5 | CAIADGGARETQYF
TRBJ2-1 | TRBV5-1 | CASSLLAGRTYNEQFF
TRBJ1-6 | TRBV25-1 | CASMTGQYNSPLHF
TRBJ2-5 | TRBV5-4 | CAAGRQGGRVETQYF